What follows is one T cell receptor (beta chain) and its context. Profiled with immunoSEQ multiplex PCR; TCRdb holds only in-frame clones, not every one. The sample lists about 660,000 clones; around 87% were seen once. This record comes from a study of shared T cell receptors in the human thymus. The CDR3 runs 15 residues. The trim removed 4 bases at V and 5 bases at J, leaving 6 bases unmatched. CDR1 is MGHRA, CDR2 YSYEKL, per germline. The same sample was also studied in work on human thymus T cells. As that report states: Thymic samples were excised during corrective heart operations. Repertoires sampled from thymus and blood appeared biased in V and J gene usage. Related research described thymic repertoires that were highly overlapping among unrelated individuals.

The origin of this receptor is a boy under three years old with a congenital heart defect. The sequencing input was thymocytes. J is TRBJ1-4 and V is TRBV4-1; the match to TRBD1 covers 8 bases. Written as DNA, the CDR3 is TGCGCCAGCAGCCCTTTGGACAGGGAAAATGAAAAACTGTTTTTT. This encodes CASSPLDRENEKLFF.